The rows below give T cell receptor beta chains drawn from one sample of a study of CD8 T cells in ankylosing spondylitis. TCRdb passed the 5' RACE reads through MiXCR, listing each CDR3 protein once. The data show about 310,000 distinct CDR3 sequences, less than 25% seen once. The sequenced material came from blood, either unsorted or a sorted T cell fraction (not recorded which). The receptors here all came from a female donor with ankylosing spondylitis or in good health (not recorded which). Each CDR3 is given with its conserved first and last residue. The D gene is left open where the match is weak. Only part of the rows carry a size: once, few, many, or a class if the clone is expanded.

DNA: TGCAGTGCTAGAGATGGGGCGGGAGGTGGGGATACGCAGTATTTT
CDR3: CSARDGAGGGDTQYF
J: TRBJ2-3
size: .
D: TRBD2
V: TRBV20-1

DNA: TGTGCCAGCAGCGTAGGGGCAGGGAGGCCGGAGCAGTTCTTC
CDR3: CASSVGAGRPEQFF
J: TRBJ2-1
size: .
D: .
V: TRBV9

DNA: TGCAGTGCGAGGGCGGAGACCCAGTACTTC
CDR3: CSARAETQYF
J: TRBJ2-5
size: .
D: .
V: TRBV20-1

DNA: TGCGCCAGCAGCCCTACACAGGGGAAGGGTGAGCAGTTCTTC
CDR3: CASSPTQGKGEQFF
J: TRBJ2-1
size: .
D: TRBD1
V: TRBV4-3

DNA: TGTGCCAGCAGCCCGACGTCGGGACAGGCGTTGTACGAGCAGTACTTC
CDR3: CASSPTSGQALYEQYF
J: TRBJ2-7
size: many
D: TRBD1
V: TRBV7-6

DNA: TGTGCCAGCGCCCTAACAGGGGGAAACACTGAAGCTTTCTTT
CDR3: CASALTGGNTEAFF
J: TRBJ1-1
size: few
D: TRBD1
V: TRBV12-3/TRBV12-4

DNA: TGTGCCAGCAGTTTGGTGTCAACTAATGAAAAACTGTTTTTT
CDR3: CASSLVSTNEKLFF
J: TRBJ1-4
size: few
D: .
V: TRBV27

DNA: TGCAGTGCTAGTTCTAGCGGGAGATTTGGTCAAGAGACCCAGTACTTC
CDR3: CSASSSGRFGQETQYF
J: TRBJ2-5
size: few
D: TRBD2
V: TRBV20-1

DNA: TGTGCCAGCAGCTTAGTACTAGCGGGAGGTAATGAGCAGTTCTTC
CDR3: CASSLVLAGGNEQFF
J: TRBJ2-1
size: many
D: TRBD2
V: TRBV7-2

DNA: TGTGCCAGCAGCCAACGGGGGCCAGATACGCAGTATTTT
CDR3: CASSQRGPDTQYF
J: TRBJ2-3
size: few
D: .
V: TRBV3-1

DNA: TGTGCCAGCAGCGCGAGTCGGCCGACGTCCACAGATACGCAGTATTTT
CDR3: CASSASRPTSTDTQYF
J: TRBJ2-3
size: few
D: .
V: TRBV7-2

DNA: TGTGCCAGTAGTATGGGGGCTGAGGTCGGGCAGTCAACTTGCCCTTCCACCTACGAGCAGTACTTC
CDR3: CASSMGAEVGQSTCPSTYEQYF
J: TRBJ2-7
size: .
D: .
V: TRBV19

DNA: TGCGCCAGCAGCTTGGAAGGCAGCACAGATACGCAGTATTTT
CDR3: CASSLEGSTDTQYF
J: TRBJ2-3
size: few
D: .
V: TRBV5-1

DNA: TGTGCCAGTAGTGTGCAGGGGGCGAGATACAATGAGCAGTTCTTC
CDR3: CASSVQGARYNEQFF
J: TRBJ2-1
size: few
D: TRBD1
V: TRBV19

DNA: TGCGCCAGCAGCCAAGATGGGGGGATCGACACTGAAGCTTTCTTT
CDR3: CASSQDGGIDTEAFF
J: TRBJ1-1
size: .
D: .
V: TRBV4-3

DNA: TGCAGCGTTTTACTCGCGAGGGAGCAGTTCTTC
CDR3: CSVLLAREQFF
J: TRBJ2-1
size: many
D: .
V: TRBV29-1

DNA: TGCAGCGTGTCGACAGGGCAGGGAACTGAAGCTTTCTTT
CDR3: CSVSTGQGTEAFF
J: TRBJ1-1
size: many
D: TRBD1
V: TRBV29-1

DNA: TGTGCCACCAGTGAGTTTGATACGCAGTATTTT
CDR3: CATSEFDTQYF
J: TRBJ2-3
size: .
D: .
V: TRBV24-1

DNA: TGTGCCAGCAGCCGTACTTACACGAACACTGAAGCTTTCTTT
CDR3: CASSRTYTNTEAFF
J: TRBJ1-1
size: .
D: .
V: TRBV7-9

DNA: TGCAGCGTTGGCCTTCAGGGCTACACCTTC
CDR3: CSVGLQGYTF
J: TRBJ1-2
size: .
D: .
V: TRBV29-1

DNA: TGTGCCAGCAGCTCCCTAGCGGGGATCACAGATACGCAGTATTTT
CDR3: CASSSLAGITDTQYF
J: TRBJ2-3
size: many
D: TRBD2
V: TRBV7-3

DNA: TGCAGCGTTGTTAGGAAGTTGAACACTGAAGCTTTCTTT
CDR3: CSVVRKLNTEAFF
J: TRBJ1-1
size: few
D: .
V: TRBV29-1

DNA: TGCGCCAGCAGCCTACGAGGCGGGAGGGGTGAGCAGTTCTTC
CDR3: CASSLRGGRGEQFF
J: TRBJ2-1
size: .
D: TRBD2
V: TRBV4-3

DNA: TGTGCCACGACAGGGGTGAACTACGAGCAGTACTTC
CDR3: CATTGVNYEQYF
J: TRBJ2-7
size: .
D: TRBD1
V: TRBV25-1

DNA: TGTGCCAGCTCAGTTACCGGGACGCAGAACACCGGGGAGCTGTTTTTT
CDR3: CASSVTGTQNTGELFF
J: TRBJ2-2
size: .
D: .
V: TRBV18

DNA: TGTGCCAGCAGCAGATCCAGCGGGAGTGGCACAGATACGCAGTATTTT
CDR3: CASSRSSGSGTDTQYF
J: TRBJ2-3
size: few
D: TRBD2
V: TRBV5-5

DNA: TGTGCCAGCAGTGAGAGCGGAGGGGAGTACAATGAGCAGTTCTTC
CDR3: CASSESGGEYNEQFF
J: TRBJ2-1
size: .
D: .
V: TRBV6-4

DNA: TGTGCCAGCACCATATTATCACCCCGTGAAGCTTTCTTT
CDR3: CASTILSPREAFF
J: TRBJ1-1
size: .
D: .
V: TRBV12-3/TRBV12-4

DNA: TGCGCCAGCAGCTTTCCCGGGAACACTGAAGCTTTCTTT
CDR3: CASSFPGNTEAFF
J: TRBJ1-1
size: .
D: .
V: TRBV5-1

DNA: TGTGCCAGCTCACCATACAAAGGCTATGGCTACACCTTC
CDR3: CASSPYKGYGYTF
J: TRBJ1-2
size: .
D: .
V: TRBV18

DNA: TGCAGCGTGGGGGGCCCACTTAGCGGGCCGTCGACAGATACGCAGTATTTT
CDR3: CSVGGPLSGPSTDTQYF
J: TRBJ2-3
size: few
D: .
V: TRBV29-1

DNA: TGTGCCAGCAGCCCATTAAATCTCCTTAGCGGGAGGGCACATGAGCAGTTCTTC
CDR3: CASSPLNLLSGRAHEQFF
J: TRBJ2-1
size: .
D: TRBD2
V: TRBV7-6

DNA: TGTGCCAGCAGGAGGGCTAGCGGGACCCTGGAGCAGTACTTC
CDR3: CASRRASGTLEQYF
J: TRBJ2-7
size: few
D: TRBD2
V: TRBV6-2/TRBV6-3

DNA: TGCGCCAGCAGCTTGGAACGGTACTCTTATGGCTACACCTTC
CDR3: CASSLERYSYGYTF
J: TRBJ1-2
size: few
D: .
V: TRBV5-1

DNA: TGTGCCAGCAGTTTAGGGGGCGCAGATCCTTACGAGCAGTACTTC
CDR3: CASSLGGADPYEQYF
J: TRBJ2-7
size: few
D: .
V: TRBV28

DNA: TGCAGCGTCACACCAGGGGGCGGCCTCGGTGAGCAGTTCTTC
CDR3: CSVTPGGGLGEQFF
J: TRBJ2-1
size: few
D: TRBD1
V: TRBV29-1

DNA: TGCAGCGTCGGGGATTGGGGAGAGACCCAGTACTTC
CDR3: CSVGDWGETQYF
J: TRBJ2-5
size: many
D: .
V: TRBV29-1

DNA: TGCAGTGCTAGAGTCCCCGGGACTAGAGGCGAGCAGTACTTC
CDR3: CSARVPGTRGEQYF
J: TRBJ2-7
size: few
D: TRBD2
V: TRBV20-1

DNA: TGTGCCTGGAGTTCGACTAGGAGCTCCTACGAGCAGTACTTC
CDR3: CAWSSTRSSYEQYF
J: TRBJ2-7
size: .
D: .
V: TRBV30

DNA: TGCGCCAGCAGCCCGGACGGCGCTAACTATGGCTACACCTTC
CDR3: CASSPDGANYGYTF
J: TRBJ1-2
size: .
D: .
V: TRBV5-1

DNA: TGTGCCAGCACCCGACAGGGGTGGGCTGAAGCTTTCTTT
CDR3: CASTRQGWAEAFF
J: TRBJ1-1
size: .
D: TRBD1
V: TRBV6-1

DNA: TGTGCCAGCAGCTTAGCGGCCAGCGGGACTCCGTACGAGCAGTACTTC
CDR3: CASSLAASGTPYEQYF
J: TRBJ2-7
size: .
D: TRBD2
V: TRBV7-2

DNA: TGTGCCATCAGTGGGGGAGTGCTAGCGGGTACCAACAATGAGCAGTTCTTC
CDR3: CAISGGVLAGTNNEQFF
J: TRBJ2-1
size: .
D: TRBD2
V: TRBV10-3